Following are 21 T cell receptor beta chains from one sample sequenced in a study of OX40 agonist ivuxolimab in advanced cancers. Libraries were prepared by immunoSEQ multiplex PCR; TCRdb keeps only in-frame clonotypes and omits some of them. The table has about 72,000 clones, over 75% seen once; the top ten hold 0.85% to 0.95%. Sequencing was performed on CD4+ or CD8+ T cells sorted from blood, taken in a trial of the OX40 agonist ivuxolimab. The receptors derive from an adult with an advanced solid tumor such as melanoma, head and neck, liver or kidney cancer.

The chain carries TRBV5-1 and TRBJ2-7, with 7 bases aligning to TRBD2. The length of the CDR3 is 13 residues. Trimming removed 6 bases from V and 4 bases from J; junction bases left unmatched: 7. From germline, CDR1 is SGHRS and CDR2 YFSETQ. As DNA, the CDR3 is TGCGCCAGCAACCTGGGCGGGGGATACGAGCAGTACTTC. It encodes CASNLGGGYEQYF.

The chain has TRBV2 and TRBJ1-5; D is uncertain. With 4 bases removed from V and 0 bases from J, the gap between germline ends came to 10 bases. Germline lookup yields CDR1 SNHLY and CDR2 FYNNEI. The CDR3 sequence is 15 residues long. This chain's CDR3 is CASSGRSNSNQPQHF. CDR3 DNA sequence: TGTGCCAGCAGTGGTCGGTCGAATAGCAATCAGCCCCAGCATTTT.

The chain uses TRBV10-3 and TRBJ1-2; TRBD1 might be the D (5 bases). The germline V and J ends were trimmed by 4 bases and 2 bases, with 11 bases remaining between them. This CDR3 spans 14 amino acids. CDR1 is ENHRY and CDR2 is SYGVKD in the germline V gene. The CDR3 reads CAISGGGGNYGYTF. The CDR3 nucleotides are TGTGCCATCAGTGGCGGGGGTGGGAACTATGGCTACACCTTC.

Concerning this clone itself: Compared with germline, one end of the junction differs, possibly owing to a read error. The V call is TRBV2, the J call TRBJ2-2; a weak D match, TRBD2 (6 bases). The germline gives CDR1 SNHLY, CDR2 FYNNEI. The CDR3 is 14 amino acids. The CDR3 nucleotides read TGTGCCAGCAGGCAGCAGACAGCCCTCGGGGGGCTGTTTTTT. Translation gives CASRQQTALGGLFF.

The chain is built from TRBV13 and TRBJ2-7; a weak D match, TRBD2 (7 bases). The germline CDR1 and CDR2 sequences are PRHDT and FYEKMQ (reference sequence). Trimming took off 3 bases at V and 4 bases at J, with 10 bases between the two ends. The CDR3 is made up of 13 amino acids. This CDR3 reads CASSFGGPYEQYF. CDR3 DNA sequence: TGTGCCAGCAGCTTCGGGGGGCCTTACGAGCAGTACTTC.

The J gene is TRBJ2-3, the V gene TRBV6-1; 12 bases agree with TRBD2. The CDR3 has 15 amino acids. The V and J ends lost 6 bases and 3 bases, in that order; junction bases with no gene match: 4. Germline V gene lookup returns CDR1 MNHNS and CDR2 SASEGT. As DNA, the CDR3 is TGTGCCAGCAGACTGACTAGCGGGGGAACAGATACGCAGTATTTT. Amino acids: CASRLTSGGTDTQYF.

This clone occurred a few times. V gene TRBV5-5 combines with J gene TRBJ1-6; D gene uncertain. The CDR3 spans 12 residues. Trimming removed 3 bases at V and 10 bases at J, with 8 bases between. Germline V gene sequence: CDR1 SGHKS, CDR2 YYEKEE (reference sequence). The CDR3 coding sequence is TGTGCCAGCAGCTATGACATCTCACCCCTCCACTTT. Translated, it gives CASSYDISPLHF. Full variable domain (remainder filled in from reference TRBV5-5 and TRBJ1-6): DAGVTQSPTHLIKTRGQQVTLRCSPISGHKSVSWYQQVLGQGPQFIFQYYEKEERGRGNFPDRFSARQFPNYSSELNVNALLLGDSALYLCASSYDISPLHFGNGTRLTVT.

V is TRBV7-3 and J is TRBJ2-4; D remains unclear. V was cut by 0 bases and J by 8 bases, with 8 bases left in between. Germline V CDR1 and CDR2: SGHTA, FQGTGA. The CDR3 is 13 amino acids. The CDR3 protein is CASSLTVGDIQYF. CDR3 in DNA: TGTGCCAGCAGCTTAACGGTGGGCGACATTCAGTACTTC. Based on the CDR3 plus reference TRBV7-3 and TRBJ2-4, the full variable domain is GAGVSQTPSNKVTEKGKYVELRCDPISGHTALYWYRQSLGQGPEFLIYFQGTGAADDSGLPNDRFFAVRPEGSVSTLKIQRTERGDSAVYLCASSLTVGDIQYFGAGTRLSVL.

The chain has TRBV7-9 and TRBJ2-3, with D hard to call. Per the germline V gene, CDR1 is SEHNR and CDR2 is FQNEAQ (reference sequence). Deletions cut 6 bases from V and 6 bases from J, with 13 bases between. CDR3 length: 13 amino acids. CDR3 region: CASRSGPADTQYF. The DNA of the CDR3 is TGTGCCAGCAGATCAGGACCGGCGGATACGCAGTATTTT.

J is TRBJ2-7 and V is TRBV25-1, with D possibly matching TRBD1 (6 bases). CDR1 is MGHDK and CDR2 is SYGVNS in the germline V gene. CDR3 length: 14 amino acids. Trimming pared 6 bases from V and 7 bases from J, leaving 19 bases between. The CDR3 region has the DNA TGTGCCAGCAGCCACGAGGGGGACCGTCGTGAGCAGTACTTC. Translated, it gives CASSHEGDRREQYF.

This chain links TRBV27 with TRBJ1-1; D call uncertain. In germline, CDR1 is MNHEY, CDR2 SMNVEV (reference sequence). The V and J ends lost 2 bases and 6 bases respectively, with 16 bases between them. The CDR3 is 15 amino acids. For the CDR3, the DNA is TGTGCCAGCAGTTTAAGATCTGGGGTCGGAGCTGAAGCTTTCTTT. It yields the protein CASSLRSGVGAEAFF.

This chain joins TRBV5-4 and TRBJ1-2, with D perhaps TRBD1 (5 bases). This CDR3 spans 13 amino acids. Trimming removed 5 bases from V and 4 bases from J, with 12 bases in between. The germline CDR1 and CDR2 sequences are SGHNT and YYREEE (reference sequence). The CDR3 coding sequence is TGTGCCAGCAGACTCCGGGGGGGCTATGGCTACACCTTC. Protein: CASRLRGGYGYTF.

This chain connects TRBV5-1 to TRBJ2-3; D is unclear. The CDR3 spans 14 residues. V was trimmed by 0 bases and J by 6 bases, leaving 11 bases between them. The germline gives CDR1 SGHRS, CDR2 YFSETQ. The CDR3 region is CASSLEYGRDTQYF. The CDR3 DNA sequence: TGCGCCAGCAGCTTGGAATACGGCCGGGATACGCAGTATTTT.

The chain couples TRBV2 to TRBJ1-1, with a tentative D call TRBD1 (5 bases). There are 11 residues in the CDR3. Trimming took off 3 bases at V and 11 bases at J, with 10 bases between the two ends. The germline CDR1 and CDR2 sequences are SNHLY and FYNNEI. The CDR3: CASSDRVGAFF. In DNA, the CDR3 is TGTGCCAGCAGTGACAGGGTCGGGGCTTTCTTT.

Turning to this clone: At one end the junction does not follow the germline gene, possibly because of a read error. At the DNA level, this CDR3 is encoded by other sequences in the same sample as well. This chain connects TRBV6-1 to TRBJ1-5; no clear D. The CDR3 has 15 residues. Germline CDR1 is MNHNS and CDR2 is SASEGT. The CDR3: CASSEIFYSNQPQHF. The CDR3 DNA reads as TGTGCTAGCAGTGAAATCTTCTATAGCAATCAGCCCCAGCATTTT.

The rearrangement joins TRBV5-1 to TRBJ2-3; TRBD2 is a possible D gene (5 bases). Trimming pared 5 bases from V and 4 bases from J, leaving 17 bases between. Germline loops: CDR1 SGHRS, CDR2 YFSETQ. The CDR3 contains 15 residues. The CDR3 is CASRALATKADTQYF. CDR3 DNA: TGCGCCAGCAGAGCTCTAGCCACCAAGGCAGATACGCAGTATTTT.

This clone came up a few times. The chain recombines TRBV6-5 with TRBJ1-2; D is uncertain. The CDR3 covers 13 residues. Trimming removed 7 bases from V and 7 bases from J, with 16 bases in between. From germline, CDR1 is MNHEY and CDR2 SVGAGI. The CDR3 DNA reads TGTGCCAGCACTCTCGTCTCCGGGTCTGGCTACACCTTC. Protein sequence: CASTLVSGSGYTF.

CDR3 in amino acids: CASSDPLTSAGELFF. CDR3 in DNA: TGTGCCAGCAGCGATCCCCTCACCTCGGCCGGGGAGCTGTTTTTT. The J gene is TRBJ2-2, the V gene TRBV7-9; D is unresolved. CDR3 length: 15 amino acids. The germline V and J ends were trimmed by 5 bases and 6 bases, with 16 bases remaining between them. Per the germline V gene, CDR1 is SEHNR and CDR2 is FQNEAQ (reference sequence). The full variable domain, rest sourced from reference TRBV7-9 and TRBJ2-2, is DTGVSQNPRHKITKRGQNVTFRCDPISEHNRLYWYRQTLGQGPEFLTYFQNEAQLEKSRLLSDRFSAERPKGSFSTLEIQRTEQGDSAMYLCASSDPLTSAGELFFGEGSRLTVL.

The chain recombines TRBV7-6 with TRBJ2-7; D is ambiguous. CDR3 size: 14 residues. The V and J ends lost 11 bases and 2 bases respectively, with 19 bases between them. From germline, CDR1 is SGHVS and CDR2 FNYEAQ. Here the CDR3 DNA reads TGTGCCGGAACGGCTAGGGTCCGGGCCTACGAGCAGTACTTC. Translation: CAGTARVRAYEQYF. Full variable domain (rest looked up from reference TRBV7-6 and TRBJ2-7): GAGVSQSPRYKVTKRGQDVALRCDPISGHVSLYWYRQALGQGPEFLTYFNYEAQQDKSGLPNDRFSAERPEGSISTLTIQRTEQRDSAMYRCAGTARVRAYEQYFGPGTRLTVT.

This chain uses TRBV11-2 with TRBJ2-1, with D possibly TRBD2 on 5 matching bases. V was cut by 2 bases and J by 4 bases, with 9 bases left in between. This CDR3 contains 14 residues. Germline V lookup: CDR1 SGHAT, CDR2 FQNNGV. CDR3 amino acids: CASSLLAQYNEQFF. In DNA form, the CDR3 reads TGTGCCAGCAGCTTATTAGCGCAATACAATGAGCAGTTCTTC. The complete variable domain, with remaining parts taken from reference TRBV11-2 and TRBJ2-1, reads EAGVAQSPRYKIIEKRQSVAFWCNPISGHATLYWYQQILGQGPKLLIQFQNNGVVDDSQLPKDRFSAERLKGVDSTLKIQPAKLEDSAVYLCASSLLAQYNEQFFGPGTRLTVL.

CDR3 sequence reads: CSVESGGPGGELFF. The CDR3, as DNA: TGCAGCGTTGAGTCGGGAGGCCCCGGGGGGGAGCTGTTTTTT. The V call is TRBV29-1, the J call TRBJ2-2, with 7 positions matching TRBD2. The CDR3 loop spans 14 amino acids. V lost 3 bases and J lost 8; bases outside the gene matches: 9. Per germline, CDR1 SQVTM and CDR2 ANQGSEA.